This T cell receptor beta chain was obtained from a study of shared clonotypes between healthy human individuals. Study-wide context: The plates for each donor numbered three CD4 naive, three CD4 memory, two CD8 naive and one CD8 memory.

Trimming took 2 bases from V and 6 from J; bases not matched to a gene: 2. From germline, CDR1 is SEHNR and CDR2 FQNEAQ (reference sequence). The CDR3 totals 15 residues. Points on this clone: Its antigen is not known.

Deep was the level used in running the assay. The repertoire was sequenced with immunoSEQ multiplex PCR; TCRdb's copy has only in-frame clones and lacks some. This sample yields about 700,000 clones, of which about 91% are seen a single time; about 24% belongs to the top ten. Terminally differentiated effector memory CD45RA+ cells were excluded from the naive CD8 cells, which were CD45RO-negative and positively selected for CCR7. Broader study findings: Clonotypes shared by all four donors outscored non-shared clonotypes in generation probability. On the whole, naive subsets had larger estimated richness than memory subsets had.

The sequencing sample was made of naive CD8+ T cells sorted from blood. This receptor was taken from a man younger than 40 in good health. The chain joins TRBV7-9 to TRBJ2-7, with 15 bases fitting TRBD2. The CDR3 nucleotides are TGTGCCAGCAGCTTACCGGGACTAGCGGGAGGCGAGCAGTACTTC. This sequence encodes CASSLPGLAGGEQYF.